Listed below are T cell receptor beta chains from one sample, sequenced in a study of blood T cell repertoires in COVID-19. Using immunoSEQ multiplex PCR, the repertoire was profiled, and TCRdb retains in-frame clones only, with some absent. The sample records fewer than 200,000 clones, around 84% being singletons. The sample taken for sequencing was PBMCs or T cells enriched from blood (not recorded which). The receptors shown here come from a man aged 50-59 years who had recovered from COVID-19. Both conserved end residues are part of each CDR3. The order of the fields is V gene, D gene, clone size, J gene, CDR3 protein, CDR3 DNA. The D gene is left open where the match is weak. Not every row has a clone size; where given, it reads once, few, many or a size class.

TRBV6-5,-,-,TRBJ2-7,CASSYSRGSYEQYF,TGTGCCAGCAGTTACTCGAGAGGTTCCTACGAGCAGTACTTC
TRBV7-8,TRBD2,-,TRBJ2-1,CASSLFELAGYNEQFF,TGTGCCAGCAGCTTATTCGAACTAGCGGGGTACAATGAGCAGTTCTTC
TRBV6-5,-,-,TRBJ2-7,CASKEGLGSYEQYF,TGTGCCAGCAAGGAGGGGCTCGGCTCCTACGAGCAGTACTTC
TRBV5-1,-,-,TRBJ1-5,CASSPAPGEYQPQHF,TGCGCCAGCAGCCCGGCCCCTGGAGAGTATCAGCCCCAGCATTTT
TRBV11-3,-,-,TRBJ2-7,CASSSHRGGSSYEQYF,TGTGCCAGCAGCTCCCACAGGGGGGGAAGCTCCTACGAGCAGTACTTC
TRBV11-2,-,-,TRBJ2-6,CASSPTVSGANVLTF,TGTGCCAGCAGCCCGACAGTCTCTGGGGCCAACGTCCTGACTTTC
TRBV15,TRBD1,once,TRBJ1-5,CATSREWGGQGSNQPQHF,TGTGCCACCAGCAGAGAATGGGGTGGACAGGGAAGCAATCAGCCCCAGCATTTT
TRBV7-6,TRBD2,-,TRBJ2-2,CASSLLAGEANTGELFF,TGTGCCAGCAGCTTACTAGCGGGGGAGGCGAACACCGGGGAGCTGTTTTTT
TRBV5-1,-,once,TRBJ1-4,CASGTGTNEKLFF,TGCGCCAGCGGCACAGGGACTAATGAAAAACTGTTTTTT
TRBV4-1,TRBD2,-,TRBJ2-1,CASSQGRTSGGDTDEQFF,TGCGCCAGCAGCCAAGGACGGACTAGCGGGGGGGACACGGATGAGCAGTTCTTC
TRBV7-2,-,-,TRBJ2-3,CASSSSGGTDTQYF,TGTGCCAGCAGCTCCTCAGGGGGCACAGATACGCAGTATTTT
TRBV15,-,-,TRBJ1-2,CATSRGGPGGGYTF,TGTGCCACCAGCAGAGGCGGTCCCGGGGGGGGCTACACCTTC
TRBV6-1,-,-,TRBJ1-5,CASSEITYNQPQHF,TGTGCCAGCAGTGAAATAACCTACAATCAGCCCCAGCATTTT
TRBV30,-,-,TRBJ1-2,CAWSVQGLNYGYTF,TGTGCCTGGAGTGTTCAAGGACTGAACTATGGCTACACCTTC
TRBV6-1,-,-,TRBJ1-2,CASSEAGSGASYGYTF,TGTGCCAGCAGTGAAGCGGGTTCAGGGGCGAGCTATGGCTACACCTTC
TRBV6-5,TRBD1,-,TRBJ1-3,CASSSETGESGNTIYF,TGTGCCAGCAGTTCCGAGACAGGGGAATCTGGAAACACCATATATTTT
TRBV12-3/TRBV12-4,-,few,TRBJ1-6,CASSPIGDSPLHF,TGTGCCAGCAGCCCCATCGGGGATTCACCCCTCCACTTT
TRBV20-1,TRBD2,-,TRBJ2-5,CSASEFGLAGRQETQYF,TGCAGTGCTAGTGAATTCGGACTAGCGGGGAGGCAAGAGACCCAGTACTTC
TRBV5-1,-,-,TRBJ2-5,CASSLVHLHSIKETQYF,TGCGCCAGCAGCTTGGTTCACCTTCACTCAATCAAAGAGACCCAGTACTTC
TRBV15,TRBD1,-,TRBJ1-1,CATSRPRTGNTEAFF,TGTGCCACCAGCAGACCACGGACAGGGAACACTGAAGCTTTCTTT
TRBV6-4,TRBD2,-,TRBJ2-3,CASSPLPSGGQKDTQYF,TGTGCCAGCAGCCCCCTCCCTAGCGGGGGGCAGAAAGATACGCAGTATTTT
TRBV2,-,-,TRBJ1-2,CASSAGGTNYGYTF,TGTGCCAGCAGTGCTGGGGGGACTAACTATGGCTACACCTTC